These 23 T cell receptor beta chains share one sample of origin, sequenced in a study of blood T cell repertoires in COVID-19. TCRdb's table, derived via immunoSEQ multiplex PCR, lists solely in-frame clones and lacks some. The repertoire holds 170,000 or so clones, with 60% to 80% as singletons. The sequenced sample consisted of peripheral blood. All receptors derive from a woman aged 70-85 years with acute or convalescent COVID-19.

This sequence joins TRBV19 and TRBJ2-1; TRBD2 aligns across 7 bases. Germline trimming cut 4 bases from V and 6 bases from J; bases unmatched to any gene: 6. Germline V gives CDR1 LNHDA, CDR2 SQIVND (reference sequence). The CDR3 runs 14 residues. The CDR3 reads CASSTGGSFNEQFF. The CDR3 nucleotides read TGTGCCAGTAGTACTGGCGGGAGTTTCAATGAGCAGTTCTTC.

The V and J genes are TRBV19 and TRBJ2-7, with 10 bases matching TRBD1. The ends lost 5 bases at V and 2 bases at J; junction bases unmatched: 6. The CDR3 sequence is 15 residues long. The germline CDR1 and CDR2 sequences are LNHDA and SQIVND (reference sequence). The CDR3 loop reads CASSSLGQGPYEQYF. DNA of the CDR3: TGTGCCAGTAGTTCCCTGGGACAGGGGCCCTACGAGCAGTACTTC.

This chain connects TRBV19 to TRBJ2-1; TRBD2 aligns across 13 bases. Germline V gives CDR1 LNHDA, CDR2 SQIVND (reference sequence). J was trimmed by 9 bases and V by 3 bases; bases with no gene match: 5. CDR3 length equals 15 residues. CDR3 sequence (DNA): TGTGCCAGTAGTATCAGGACTAGCGGGAGCGGTGAGCAGTTCTTC. This codes for CASSIRTSGSGEQFF.

This chain connects TRBV19 to TRBJ2-4; TRBD2 is a possible D gene (5 bases). The CDR3 sequence is 15 residues long. Trimming took 1 base from V and 9 from J, leaving 16 bases between them. Germline V gives CDR1 LNHDA, CDR2 SQIVND (reference sequence). The CDR3 spells CASSIGATSPSIQYF. CDR3 nucleotides: TGTGCCAGTAGTATAGGTGCAACTAGTCCAAGCATTCAGTACTTC.

As regards this clone: The sample holds other DNA sequences that translate to the same CDR3. The chain joins TRBV2 to TRBJ2-7, with 9 bases that match TRBD2. V was clipped by 5 bases and J by 4 bases; unmatched bases: 0. The CDR3 runs to 12 residues. The germline gives CDR1 SNHLY, CDR2 FYNNEI. CDR3 DNA sequence: TGTGCCAGCAGTACTAGCGGGTACGAGCAGTACTTC. Its protein product is CASSTSGYEQYF.

The chain has TRBV11-2 and TRBJ2-5; 10 nucleotides align to TRBD2. The CDR3 has 15 residues. J was trimmed by 5 bases and V by 3 bases; bases with no gene match: 6. Germline V gene lookup returns CDR1 SGHAT and CDR2 FQNNGV. CDR3 bases: TGTGCCAGCAGCTTCCAAGCGGGAGGGTCGGAGACCCAGTACTTC. Its protein is CASSFQAGGSETQYF.

The chain recombines TRBV4-1 with TRBJ1-1; 7 bases map to TRBD1. Trimming cost V 4 bases and J 5 bases; bases outside gene matches: 7. Germline CDR1 and CDR2: MGHRA and YSYEKL. The CDR3 is 14 amino acids. As DNA, the CDR3 is TGCGCCAGCAGCCGCCCGGGACAGACAACTGAAGCTTTCTTT. Translation gives CASSRPGQTTEAFF.

The chain has TRBV9 and TRBJ1-6; D is unclear. The ends were cut back, 0 bases at V and 4 bases at J, with 11 bases in the middle. The CDR3 length is 16 residues. CDR1 and CDR2 from the germline V gene are SGDLS and YYNGEE. CDR3 nucleotides: TGTGCCAGCAGCGTAGGCGGTAGAACTTATAATTCACCCCTCCACTTT. This translates into CASSVGGRTYNSPLHF.

V usage is TRBV4-1 and J usage is TRBJ2-1; D may be TRBD1 (6 bases). Between the trimmed V and J ends, which lost 3 bases and 12 bases, there was a span of 24 bases. The CDR3 contains 16 residues. Germline values: CDR1 MGHRA, CDR2 YSYEKL. The CDR3 here is CASSQGEHRDTLSQFF. CDR3 coding DNA: TGCGCCAGCAGCCAGGGGGAGCACCGGGACACACTCTCGCAGTTCTTC.

The gene calls are TRBV2 and TRBJ2-6; 8 nucleotides line up with TRBD1. CDR1 is SNHLY and CDR2 is FYNNEI in the germline V gene. V lost 5 bases to trimming and J lost 1 base; unmatched junction nucleotides: 1. This CDR3 contains 15 residues. The CDR3 protein is CASSQGASGANVLTF. CDR3 coding DNA: TGTGCCAGCAGTCAGGGGGCGTCTGGGGCCAACGTCCTGACTTTC.

This chain uses TRBV6-2 or TRBV6-3 with TRBJ1-2; TRBD1 is a possible D gene (5 bases). The CDR3 spans 14 residues. Per the germline V gene, CDR1 is MNHEY and CDR2 is SVGEGT. The ends were cut back, 4 bases at V and 5 bases at J, with 14 bases in the middle. The CDR3 region has the DNA TGTGCCAGCAGTTTCATGAAAAAGGGGTATGGCTACACCTTC. Translating gives CASSFMKKGYGYTF.

The chain carries TRBV6-5 and TRBJ2-7; D is possibly TRBD1 (5 bases). Deletions cut 5 bases from V and 2 bases from J, with 10 bases between. CDR1 is MNHEY, CDR2 SVGAGI, per germline. This CDR3 spans 13 amino acids. CDR3 sequence reads: CASSRDRTYEQYF. CDR3 coding DNA: TGTGCCAGCAGTCGAGACAGAACCTACGAGCAGTACTTC.

The V call is TRBV29-1, the J call TRBJ1-1; the match to TRBD1 covers 11 bases. CDR1 SQVTM and CDR2 ANQGSEA come from the germline V gene. The CDR3 contains 13 residues. With V trimmed by 6 bases and J by 1 base, 1 base remained unmatched. The DNA for the CDR3 is TGCAGCGTGGGACAGGGGGGGAACACTGAAGCTTTCTTT. This sequence encodes CSVGQGGNTEAFF.

This chain connects TRBV2 to TRBJ2-7; possibly TRBD2 for D (5 bases). This CDR3 is 12 amino acids long. CDR1 and CDR2 from the germline V gene are SNHLY and FYNNEI. Trimming left V 4 bases short and J 1 base short, with 5 bases between. In DNA, the CDR3 is TGTGCCAGCAGTGGAGGGTCCTACGAGCAGTACTTC. It encodes CASSGGSYEQYF.

V is TRBV19 and J is TRBJ1-1, with 10 bases aligning to TRBD1. Per the germline V gene, CDR1 is LNHDA and CDR2 is SQIVND (reference sequence). The CDR3 sequence is 17 residues long. V dropped 10 bases and J dropped 0; count of bases not matched to a gene: 14. In nucleotides, the CDR3 is TGTGCCACCAGTAGTAGGACAGGGGGAATAATGAACACTGAAGCTTTCTTT. This sequence encodes CATSSRTGGIMNTEAFF.

The chain recombines TRBV4-1 with TRBJ1-5; the match to TRBD1 covers 8 bases. There are 14 residues in the CDR3. Trimming cost V 6 bases and J 7 bases; bases outside gene matches: 8. Germline V CDR1 and CDR2: MGHRA, YSYEKL. In nucleotides, the CDR3 is TGCGCCAGCAGAGGACAGGGTCTTGGACAGCCCCAGCATTTT. Encoded protein: CASRGQGLGQPQHF.

The chain couples TRBV6-5 to TRBJ1-3, with a weak D call TRBD1 (6 bases). Trimming stripped 9 bases from V and 4 bases from J, with 19 bases between. CDR3 length: 15 residues. CDR1 is MNHEY and CDR2 is SVGAGI in the germline V gene. The CDR3 coding sequence is TGTGCCAGTTCCCAGGGGCTAACGACCGGAAACACCATATATTTT. It codes for CASSQGLTTGNTIYF.

The V gene is TRBV9, the J gene TRBJ2-5, with 9 bases that match TRBD2. The V gene end was trimmed by 2 bases and the J gene end by 5 bases; junction bases not matched to a gene: 7. The CDR3 contains 15 residues. From germline, CDR1 is SGDLS and CDR2 YYNGEE. This CDR3 is CASSVRAGGSETQYF. DNA of the CDR3: TGTGCCAGCAGCGTCCGAGCGGGAGGTAGCGAGACCCAGTACTTC. Based on the CDR3 plus reference TRBV9 and TRBJ2-5, the full variable domain is DSGVTQTPKHLITATGQRVTLRCSPRSGDLSVYWYQQSLDQGLQFLIQYYNGEERAKGNILERFSAQQFPDLHSELNLSSLELGDSALYFCASSVRAGGSETQYFGPGTRLLVL.

The chain employs TRBV3-1 (or the pseudogene TRBV3-2) and TRBJ2-7, with a possible D match to TRBD1 (5 bases). In germline, CDR1 is LGHDT, CDR2 YNNKEL (reference sequence). CDR3 length equals 13 residues. The V gene lost 9 bases and the J gene lost 3 bases, with 15 bases spanning the gap. CDR3 loop: CASAQNQGYEQYF. DNA of the CDR3: TGTGCCAGTGCACAGAATCAGGGCTACGAGCAGTACTTC.

The genes are TRBV7-9 and TRBJ1-5; D is possibly TRBD1 (5 bases). This CDR3 has 12 residues. Trimming took 5 bases from V and 9 from J, leaving 11 bases between them. Per the germline V gene, CDR1 is SEHNR and CDR2 is FQNEAQ (reference sequence). The CDR3 region is CASSPIQGPQHF. The CDR3 DNA follows: TGTGCCAGCAGCCCAATCCAGGGGCCCCAGCATTTT.

The chain employs TRBV29-1 and TRBJ2-7; the match to TRBD1 covers 7 bases. The germline V gene has CDR1 SQVTM and CDR2 ANQGSEA. The CDR3 is 13 residues long. J lost 2 bases, V lost 7 bases, and 8 bases had no gene match. This chain's CDR3 is CSAARDRPYEQYF. As DNA, the CDR3 is TGCAGCGCCGCACGGGACAGACCCTACGAGCAGTACTTC.

V gene TRBV19 combines with J gene TRBJ2-1, with D perhaps matching TRBD2 (5 bases). The CDR3 loop spans 13 amino acids. Trimming took off 8 bases at V and 6 bases at J, with 14 bases between the two ends. Per germline, CDR1 LNHDA and CDR2 SQIVND (reference sequence). This CDR3 is CASASTEGNEQFF. The DNA of the CDR3 is TGTGCCAGTGCCTCGACTGAGGGCAATGAGCAGTTCTTC.

This clone appeared a few times. This chain connects TRBV30 to TRBJ2-7, with TRBD2 matching over 9 bases. Germline assignment: CDR1 GTSNPN and CDR2 SVGIG (reference sequence). Unmatched junction bases numbered 2, after V lost 0 bases and J lost 2 bases. The CDR3 runs 14 residues. CDR3 protein: CAWSVPSGAYEQYF. DNA of the CDR3: TGTGCCTGGAGTGTTCCTAGCGGGGCCTACGAGCAGTACTTC. The variable domain in full, completed from reference TRBV30 and TRBJ2-7, reads SQTIHQWPATLVQPVGSPLSLECTVEGTSNPNLYWYRQAAGRGLQLLFYSVGIGQISSEVPQNLSASRPQDRQFILSSKKLLLSDSGFYLCAWSVPSGAYEQYFGPGTRLTVT.